This entry lists 3 T cell receptor beta chains sequenced from one sample in a study of spatial heterogeneity in lung cancer. Study conclusions and caveats: Tumor mutation counts were tracked by expanded intratumoral alpha and beta TCR counts.

As for time point: sample taken at primary tumor resection. Antigens of these TCRs are unknown. TCRdb reanalysed the 5' RACE reads using MiXCR and keeps one entry per CDR3 protein. Among several thousand distinct CDR3 sequences listed, 4.8% were seen once. Sequencing used lung tumor tissue, obtained at surgery. These TCRs come from a male donor with early-stage non-small cell lung cancer.

In its sample, this clonotype was seen many times. This beta chain was picked up by a library intended for alpha chains and is off target, so its count carries little meaning. The chain combines TRBV20-1 with TRBJ2-5; 13 bases map to TRBD2. Trimming removed 3 bases from V and 4 bases from J; junction bases left unmatched: 8. The germline CDR1 and CDR2 sequences are DFQATT and SNEGSKA (reference sequence). The CDR3 loop spans 16 amino acids. The CDR3 region is CSARGPRTSGRETQYF. In DNA form, the CDR3 reads TGCAGTGCTAGGGGGCCCAGGACTAGCGGGAGAGAGACCCAGTACTTC.

For this clonotype: This beta chain is a stray read from a library made for alpha chains; its abundance is not meaningful. The chain couples TRBV5-1 to TRBJ2-5; D may be TRBD2 (5 bases). Germline V CDR1 and CDR2: SGHRS, YFSETQ. There are 15 residues in the CDR3. Trimming stripped 4 bases from V and 5 bases from J, with 18 bases between. CDR3 sequence: CASSPTGGGVETQYF. CDR3 DNA: TGCGCCAGCAGCCCGACTGGCGGAGGCGTGGAGACCCAGTACTTC. The variable domain in full, completed from reference TRBV5-1 and TRBJ2-5, reads KAGVTQTPRYLIKTRGQQVTLSCSPISGHRSVSWYQQTPGQGLQFLFEYFSETQRNKGNFPGRFSGRQFSNSRSEMNVSTLELGDSALYLCASSPTGGGVETQYFGPGTRLLVL.

This clonotype was seen ten or more times. The library was built for alpha chains, so this beta chain is an off-target read and its size means little. The CDR3 reads CASSIQQGVSYEQYF. The CDR3 DNA sequence: TGTGCCAGCAGTATACAACAGGGGGTCTCCTACGAGCAGTACTTC. This chain links TRBV27 with TRBJ2-7, with TRBD1 identical over 8 bases. Germline V gene lookup returns CDR1 MNHEY and CDR2 SMNVEV (reference sequence). The CDR3 contains 15 residues. The V and J ends lost 5 bases and 0 bases, in that order; junction bases with no gene match: 6.